This T cell receptor (beta chain) came from a study of CD8+ T cells in alopecia areata. Treatment reported: oral pan-JAK inhibitor, 5-10 mg twice daily. The CDR3 is 14 residues long. Trimming took off 10 bases at V and 2 bases at J, with 16 bases between the two ends. Germline V lookup: CDR1 MNHEY, CDR2 SVGAGI. RNA was isolated and reverse transcribed to cDNA, the sequencing template. Here immunoSEQ multiplex PCR was the method, and the copy in TCRdb shows in-frame clones only, minus some. The sample records roughly 100,000 clones, just over 85% being singletons. This sequence originates from a human donor with alopecia areata. The sequences come from CD8+ T cells sorted from blood, collected between weeks 30 and 35, from a patient treated with tofacitinib. The rearrangement uses TRBV6-5 and TRBJ2-3; D possibly corresponds to TRBD2 (7 bases). The CDR3 is CATQRGGATDTQYF. CDR3 bases: TGTGCCACCCAGAGGGGGGGGGCCACAGATACGCAGTATTTT.